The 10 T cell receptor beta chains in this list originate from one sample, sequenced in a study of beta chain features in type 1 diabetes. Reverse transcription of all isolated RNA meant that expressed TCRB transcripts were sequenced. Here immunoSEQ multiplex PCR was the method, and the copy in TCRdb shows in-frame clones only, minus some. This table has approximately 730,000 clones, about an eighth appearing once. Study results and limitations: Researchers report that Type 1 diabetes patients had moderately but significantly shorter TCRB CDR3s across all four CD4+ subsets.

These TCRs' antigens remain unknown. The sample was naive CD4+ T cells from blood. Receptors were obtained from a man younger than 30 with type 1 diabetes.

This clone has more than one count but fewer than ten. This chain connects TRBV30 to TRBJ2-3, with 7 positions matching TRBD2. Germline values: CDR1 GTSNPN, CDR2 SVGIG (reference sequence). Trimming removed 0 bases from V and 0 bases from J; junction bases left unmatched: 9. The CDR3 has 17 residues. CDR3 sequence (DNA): TGTGCCTGGAGTGTACTGCGGCTAGCGGCTAGCACAGATACGCAGTATTTT. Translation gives CAWSVLRLAASTDTQYF. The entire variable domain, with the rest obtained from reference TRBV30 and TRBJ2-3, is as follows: SQTIHQWPATLVQPVGSPLSLECTVEGTSNPNLYWYRQAAGRGLQLLFYSVGIGQISSEVPQNLSASRPQDRQFILSSKKLLLSDSGFYLCAWSVLRLAASTDTQYFGPGTRLTVL.

The CDR3 region has the DNA TGTGCCAGCAGCGCAACAAGTTTAGGCTACACCTTC. Amino acids: CASSATSLGYTF. This chain links TRBV9 with TRBJ1-2; no clear D. The germline CDR1 and CDR2 sequences are SGDLS and YYNGEE. The CDR3 extends over 12 amino acids. V was trimmed by 3 bases and J by 8 bases, leaving 11 bases between them.

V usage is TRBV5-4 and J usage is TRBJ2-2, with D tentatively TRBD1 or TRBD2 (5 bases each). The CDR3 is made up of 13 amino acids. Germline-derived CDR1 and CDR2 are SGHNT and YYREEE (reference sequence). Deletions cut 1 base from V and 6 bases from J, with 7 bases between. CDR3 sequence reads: CASSLQGPGELFF. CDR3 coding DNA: TGTGCCAGCAGCTTGCAGGGACCCGGGGAGCTGTTTTTT.

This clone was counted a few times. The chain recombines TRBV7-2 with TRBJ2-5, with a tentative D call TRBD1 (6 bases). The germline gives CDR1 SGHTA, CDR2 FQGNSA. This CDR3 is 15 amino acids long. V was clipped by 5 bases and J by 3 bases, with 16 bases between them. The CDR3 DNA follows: TGTGCCAGCAGCATTAACTCAGGGGCCGAAGAGACCCAGTACTTC. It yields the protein CASSINSGAEETQYF.

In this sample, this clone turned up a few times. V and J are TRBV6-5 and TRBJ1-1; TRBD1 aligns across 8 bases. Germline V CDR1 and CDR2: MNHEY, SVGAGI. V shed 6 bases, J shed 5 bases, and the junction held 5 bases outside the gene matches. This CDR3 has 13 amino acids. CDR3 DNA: TGTGCCAGCAGCAACGACAGGGGAACTGAAGCTTTCTTT. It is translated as CASSNDRGTEAFF.

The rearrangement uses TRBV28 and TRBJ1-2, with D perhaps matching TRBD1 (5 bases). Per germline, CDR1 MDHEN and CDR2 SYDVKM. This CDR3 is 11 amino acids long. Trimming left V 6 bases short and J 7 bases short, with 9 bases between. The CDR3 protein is CASRRGGGYTF. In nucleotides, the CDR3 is TGTGCCAGCAGACGTGGGGGTGGCTACACCTTC.

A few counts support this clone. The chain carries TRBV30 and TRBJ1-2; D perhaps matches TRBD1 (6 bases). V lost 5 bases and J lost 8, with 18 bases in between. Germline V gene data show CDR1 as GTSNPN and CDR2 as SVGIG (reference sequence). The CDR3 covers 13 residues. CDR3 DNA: TGTGCCTGGGGGAGTCACAGGGAAGTAGGCTACACCTTC. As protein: CAWGSHREVGYTF.

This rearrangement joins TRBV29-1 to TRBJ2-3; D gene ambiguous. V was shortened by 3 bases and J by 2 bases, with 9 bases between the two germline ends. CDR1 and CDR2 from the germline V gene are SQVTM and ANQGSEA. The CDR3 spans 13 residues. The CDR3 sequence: CSVDSRNTDTQYF. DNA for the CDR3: TGCAGCGTTGACAGCCGAAACACAGATACGCAGTATTTT.

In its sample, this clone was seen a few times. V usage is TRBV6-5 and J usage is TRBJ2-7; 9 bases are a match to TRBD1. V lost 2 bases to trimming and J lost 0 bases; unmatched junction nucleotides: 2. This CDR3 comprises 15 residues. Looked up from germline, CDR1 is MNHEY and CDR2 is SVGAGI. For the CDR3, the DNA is TGTGCCAGCAGTTACGGGACAGGGCCCTCCTACGAGCAGTACTTC. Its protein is CASSYGTGPSYEQYF.

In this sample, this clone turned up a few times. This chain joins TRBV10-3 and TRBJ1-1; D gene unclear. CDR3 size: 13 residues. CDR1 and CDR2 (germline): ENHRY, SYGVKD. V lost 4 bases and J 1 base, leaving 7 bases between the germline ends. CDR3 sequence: CAISVTENTEAFF. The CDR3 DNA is TGTGCCATCAGTGTTACAGAGAACACTGAAGCTTTCTTT.